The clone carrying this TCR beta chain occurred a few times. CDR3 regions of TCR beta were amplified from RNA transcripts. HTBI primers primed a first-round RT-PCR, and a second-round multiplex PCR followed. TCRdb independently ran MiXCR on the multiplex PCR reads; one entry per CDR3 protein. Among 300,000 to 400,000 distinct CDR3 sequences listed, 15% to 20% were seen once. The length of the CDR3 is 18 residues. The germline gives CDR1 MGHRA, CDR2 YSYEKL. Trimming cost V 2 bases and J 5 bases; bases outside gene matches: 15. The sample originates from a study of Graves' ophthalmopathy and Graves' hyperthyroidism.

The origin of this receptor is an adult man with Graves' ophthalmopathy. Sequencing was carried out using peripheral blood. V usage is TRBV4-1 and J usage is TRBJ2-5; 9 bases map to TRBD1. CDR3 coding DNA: TGCGCCAGCAGCCAACTGGGACAGGGCCACCACGGGACGGAGACCCAGTACTTC. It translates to CASSQLGQGHHGTETQYF.